Presented here are 31 T cell receptor beta chains from one specimen sequenced in a study of T cell changes during pregnancy in multiple sclerosis. The assay was immunoSEQ multiplex PCR, and TCRdb's table has in-frame clones only and misses some. Among tens of thousands of clones listed, 80% to 90% were seen once. This sample comprised CD8+ T cells from peripheral blood mononuclear cells, obtained in the second trimester of pregnancy. The receptors stem from a female donor with multiple sclerosis, enrolled in a pregnancy study.

The chain has TRBV27 and TRBJ2-7, with TRBD2 matching 7 bases. The junction had 3 bases not matched to a gene; V was cut back by 2 bases and J by 2 bases. The CDR3 extends over 14 amino acids. Per the germline V gene, CDR1 is MNHEY and CDR2 is SMNVEV (reference sequence). CDR3 bases: TGTGCCAGCAGTTTAGGACGGGGGGCCTACGAGCAGTACTTC. The encoded protein is CASSLGRGAYEQYF.

The chain uses TRBV7-6 and TRBJ2-3; D unclear. The CDR3 extends over 14 amino acids. In germline, CDR1 is SGHVS, CDR2 FNYEAQ. V lost 5 bases and J lost 0, with 9 bases in between. In DNA, the CDR3 is TGTGCCAGCAGCGCAGGCAGAAGCACAGATACGCAGTATTTT. Translation: CASSAGRSTDTQYF.

This chain uses TRBV7-9 with TRBJ1-2; D remains unclear. This CDR3 has 13 amino acids. Trimming took off 1 base at V and 6 bases at J, with 9 bases between the two ends. Germline CDR1 reads SEHNR; CDR2 reads FQNEAQ (reference sequence). For the CDR3, the DNA is TGTGCCAGCAGCTTAGTAGGAGAGGATGGCTACACCTTC. This sequence encodes CASSLVGEDGYTF.

J is TRBJ1-2 and V is TRBV27; possibly TRBD1 for D (5 bases). The CDR3 loop spans 13 amino acids. CDR1 is MNHEY and CDR2 is SMNVEV in the germline V gene (reference sequence). V was cut by 0 bases and J by 8 bases, with 10 bases left in between. CDR3 nucleotides: TGTGCCAGCAGTTTATCTCAGGGTCGAGGCTACACCTTC. This encodes CASSLSQGRGYTF.

V usage is TRBV27 and J usage is TRBJ2-3; perhaps TRBD1 as D (5 bases). Trimming removed 4 bases at V and 2 bases at J, with 10 bases between. This CDR3 is built from 14 residues. The germline gives CDR1 MNHEY, CDR2 SMNVEV (reference sequence). CDR3 sequence (DNA): TGTGCCAGCAGTTCCCGACAGTTCACAGATACGCAGTATTTT. This encodes CASSSRQFTDTQYF.

V gene TRBV5-1 combines with J gene TRBJ2-1; D may be TRBD1 (7 bases). Per the germline V gene, CDR1 is SGHRS and CDR2 is YFSETQ. The CDR3 loop spans 15 amino acids. The germline V and J ends were trimmed by 5 bases and 5 bases, with 17 bases remaining between them. CDR3 coding DNA: TGCGCCAGCAGGGCCTGGAGGGGGCGAGACAATGAGCAGTTCTTC. Translating it yields CASRAWRGRDNEQFF.

The V gene is TRBV28, the J gene TRBJ1-2; D gene ambiguous. This CDR3 is built from 16 residues. Trimming shortened V by 1 base and J by 0 bases, and 12 bases separated the two germline ends. CDR1 and CDR2 (germline): MDHEN, SYDVKM. The CDR3 region is CASSLSNRPTNYGYTF. The CDR3 DNA reads as TGTGCCAGCAGTTTATCGAACAGACCGACTAACTATGGCTACACCTTC.

This chain joins TRBV15 and TRBJ1-4; D unclear. V was shortened by 2 bases and J by 8 bases, with 15 bases between the two germline ends. Germline V CDR1 and CDR2: LNHNV, YYDKDF (reference sequence). The CDR3 has 15 residues. The CDR3 loop is CATSRKGVLAEKLFF. CDR3 nucleotides: TGTGCCACCAGCAGAAAGGGAGTGCTGGCAGAAAAACTGTTTTTT.

The V call is TRBV27, the J call TRBJ2-3; D may be TRBD2 (6 bases). This CDR3 contains 13 residues. Trimming cost V 2 bases and J 3 bases, with 6 bases left between them. Germline CDR1 reads MNHEY; CDR2 reads SMNVEV (reference sequence). Here the CDR3 DNA reads TGTGCCAGCAGTTTACGGGAGACAGATACGCAGTATTTT. This translates into CASSLRETDTQYF.

This chain connects TRBV9 to TRBJ2-3; maybe TRBD1 (5 bases). The CDR3 length is 14 residues. Trimming took 1 base from V and 2 from J, leaving 8 bases between them. Per germline, CDR1 SGDLS and CDR2 YYNGEE. The CDR3 spells CASSVQGYTDTQYF. Written as DNA, the CDR3 is TGTGCCAGCAGCGTACAGGGCTACACAGATACGCAGTATTTT.

V and J are TRBV27 and TRBJ2-7; D is perhaps TRBD2 (6 bases). CDR1 is MNHEY, CDR2 SMNVEV, per germline (reference sequence). The V gene lost 2 bases and the J gene lost 5 bases, with 16 bases spanning the gap. The CDR3 is 15 amino acids. The CDR3 DNA reads as TGTGCCAGCAGTTTACGGGCCAGGAGGGCTGACGAGCAGTACTTC. As protein: CASSLRARRADEQYF.

This clone has only a few counts. V is TRBV27 and J is TRBJ1-6; perhaps TRBD1 as D (6 bases). V was cut by 0 bases and J by 6 bases, with 12 bases left in between. Germline lookup yields CDR1 MNHEY and CDR2 SMNVEV (reference sequence). CDR3 length: 16 amino acids. The CDR3 sequence: CASSLSTGIRNSPLHF. The DNA of the CDR3 is TGTGCCAGCAGTTTATCGACAGGAATACGTAATTCACCCCTCCACTTT.

The chain has TRBV19 and TRBJ2-2; no clear D gene. The CDR3 sequence is 13 residues long. Per germline, CDR1 LNHDA and CDR2 SQIVND (reference sequence). The V end was cut by 4 bases, the J end by 0 bases, with 3 bases between. The CDR3 sequence is CASSRANTGELFF. The CDR3 DNA reads TGTGCCAGTAGTAGAGCGAACACCGGGGAGCTGTTTTTT.

The rearrangement links TRBV28 to TRBJ2-2; possibly TRBD2 for D (5 bases). Trimming pared 3 bases from V and 8 bases from J, leaving 10 bases between. CDR3 length equals 13 residues. Germline CDR1 reads MDHEN; CDR2 reads SYDVKM. CDR3 sequence (DNA): TGTGCCAGCAGTTTTGAGGGTATGGGGGAGCTGTTTTTT. It translates to CASSFEGMGELFF.

The chain has TRBV27 and TRBJ1-1; D is undetermined. Between the trimmed V and J ends, which lost 7 bases and 5 bases, there was a span of 8 bases. This CDR3 region has 11 residues. Germline assignment: CDR1 MNHEY and CDR2 SMNVEV (reference sequence). Here the CDR3 reads CASMVRTEAFF. The DNA of the CDR3 is TGTGCCAGCATGGTGAGGACTGAAGCTTTCTTT.

This clone has a handful of counts. This chain connects TRBV19 to TRBJ1-1; 8 bases align to TRBD1. V was clipped by 1 base and J by 5 bases; unmatched bases: 3. The CDR3 loop spans 14 amino acids. Germline CDR1 LNHDA, CDR2 SQIVND (reference sequence). The CDR3 DNA follows: TGTGCCAGTAGTATAGTACAGGGGGGGACTGAAGCTTTCTTT. This encodes CASSIVQGGTEAFF.

This chain uses TRBV4-2 with TRBJ2-4; TRBD1 agrees at 8 bases. Trimming took 3 bases from V and 8 from J; bases not matched to a gene: 9. The germline V gene has CDR1 LGHNA and CDR2 YNFKEQ. The CDR3 totals 15 residues. The CDR3 DNA reads TGTGCCAGCAGCCAGGCGGACAGGGCTATGGACATTCAGTACTTC. Its protein product is CASSQADRAMDIQYF.

This chain connects TRBV27 to TRBJ1-3; 8 bases are shared with TRBD1. J was trimmed by 4 bases and V by 6 bases; bases with no gene match: 8. This CDR3 has 15 amino acids. Germline assignment: CDR1 MNHEY and CDR2 SMNVEV (reference sequence). The CDR3 DNA reads as TGTGCCAGCAGCCCCCGGACAGGGTCCGGAAACACCATATATTTT. It is translated as CASSPRTGSGNTIYF.

This chain connects TRBV10-3 to TRBJ1-2; 7 nucleotides match TRBD1. The V gene's germline CDR1 is ENHRY and CDR2 SYGVKD. This CDR3 has 15 residues. J lost 1 base, V lost 6 bases, and 8 bases had no gene match. The CDR3 sequence: CAIRRDSFFNYGYTF. The CDR3 DNA reads TGTGCCATCAGGAGGGACAGCTTTTTTAACTATGGCTACACCTTC.

The chain couples TRBV10-2 to TRBJ2-2; D is undetermined. The CDR3 length is 13 residues. The V end was cut by 3 bases, the J end by 4 bases, with 6 bases between. Germline values: CDR1 WSHSY, CDR2 SAAADI. The CDR3 loop is CASSEYSTGELFF. The CDR3 nucleotides are TGCGCCAGCAGTGAATACTCCACCGGGGAGCTGTTTTTT.

This clone was picked up one time. The chain uses TRBV5-1 and TRBJ2-7; D is unresolved. Trimming removed 4 bases at V and 0 bases at J, with 5 bases between. The CDR3 is 12 residues long. The V gene's germline CDR1 is SGHRS and CDR2 YFSETQ. CDR3 coding DNA: TGCGCCAGCAGCCTGAGCTCCTACGAGCAGTACTTC. It specifies CASSLSSYEQYF.

V and J are TRBV9 and TRBJ2-6; 7 nucleotides line up with TRBD1. Germline values: CDR1 SGDLS, CDR2 YYNGEE. J was trimmed by 0 bases and V by 0 bases; bases with no gene match: 3. The CDR3 length is 17 residues. The CDR3 reads CASSVGQGSSGANVLTF. As DNA, the CDR3 is TGTGCCAGCAGCGTAGGACAGGGCAGCTCTGGGGCCAACGTCCTGACTTTC.

The chain links TRBV9 to TRBJ2-1, with TRBD1 matching 10 bases. Germline lookup yields CDR1 SGDLS and CDR2 YYNGEE. The CDR3 runs 14 residues. V lost 0 bases and J lost 10; bases outside the gene matches: 4. The CDR3 protein is CASSVGTGGLEQFF. DNA for the CDR3: TGTGCCAGCAGCGTAGGGACAGGGGGATTAGAGCAGTTCTTC.

The J gene is TRBJ1-2, the V gene TRBV27; D gene uncertain. CDR3 length: 14 amino acids. The V gene's germline CDR1 is MNHEY and CDR2 SMNVEV (reference sequence). Trimming removed 4 bases from V and 7 bases from J, with 16 bases in between. This CDR3 reads CASSSLRVGSGYTF. The CDR3 bases are TGTGCCAGCAGTTCTCTTCGGGTGGGTTCTGGCTACACCTTC.

The V call is TRBV9, the J call TRBJ2-5; 10 positions match TRBD2. CDR1 is SGDLS, CDR2 YYNGEE, per germline. This CDR3 comprises 15 residues. V lost 3 bases and J lost 5; bases outside the gene matches: 7. CDR3 in DNA: TGTGCCAGCAGCGGAAGAGCGGGAGGGCCGGAGACCCAGTACTTC. Translating it yields CASSGRAGGPETQYF.

The chain is built from TRBV6-6 and TRBJ2-5; 7 bases align to TRBD2. This CDR3 contains 15 residues. In germline, CDR1 is MNHNY, CDR2 SVGAGI (reference sequence). J lost 5 bases, V lost 0 bases, and 6 bases had no gene match. The CDR3 loop reads CASSYSTSMAETQYF. For the CDR3, the DNA is TGTGCCAGCAGTTACTCGACTAGCATGGCGGAGACCCAGTACTTC.

J is TRBJ1-1 and V is TRBV7-6, with 8 bases fitting TRBD1. Unmatched junction bases numbered 10, after V lost 5 bases and J lost 5 bases. This CDR3 is 15 amino acids long. The germline V gene encodes CDR1 SGHVS and CDR2 FNYEAQ. In DNA, the CDR3 is TGTGCCAGCAGCCTACAGGGGGGGGGAAGGACTGAAGCTTTCTTT. It encodes CASSLQGGGRTEAFF.

The V gene is TRBV9, the J gene TRBJ1-4; TRBD1 agrees at 7 bases. This CDR3 is 14 amino acids long. V dropped 0 bases and J dropped 8; count of bases not matched to a gene: 4. Germline-derived CDR1 and CDR2 are SGDLS and YYNGEE. The CDR3 is CASSVAGGGEKLFF. CDR3 nucleotides: TGTGCCAGCAGCGTAGCAGGGGGAGGCGAAAAACTGTTTTTT.

The rearrangement joins TRBV27 to TRBJ1-5, with D tentatively TRBD1 (5 bases). Trimming cost V 5 bases and J 3 bases, with 17 bases left between them. CDR3 length: 16 amino acids. The germline CDR1 and CDR2 sequences are MNHEY and SMNVEV (reference sequence). CDR3 sequence: CASSPAGPSYNQPQHF. The CDR3 coding sequence is TGTGCCAGCAGTCCCGCGGGGCCCTCCTACAATCAGCCCCAGCATTTT.

The V gene is TRBV5-1, the J gene TRBJ2-2; TRBD1 matches at 8 bases. CDR1 is SGHRS and CDR2 is YFSETQ in the germline V gene. V was clipped by 4 bases and J by 5 bases; unmatched bases: 7. This CDR3 region has 15 residues. The CDR3 bases are TGCGCCAGCAGCCCAGGACAGGGTGGGACCGGGGAGCTGTTTTTT. This gives the protein CASSPGQGGTGELFF.

Only a few counts were recorded for this clone. The chain has TRBV29-1 and TRBJ2-1; tentatively, D is TRBD2 (6 bases). The CDR3 covers 15 residues. V was clipped by 7 bases and J by 0 bases, with 16 bases between them. From germline, CDR1 is SQVTM and CDR2 ANQGSEA. The DNA of the CDR3 is TGCAGCGCCCGAAGCGGGTATAGCTCCTACAATGAGCAGTTCTTC. It translates to CSARSGYSSYNEQFF.